Listed here are 9 T cell receptor beta chains from one sample, sequenced in a study of Ad26.COV2.S vaccination and SARS-CoV-2 variants. TCRdb's table, derived via immunoSEQ multiplex PCR, lists solely in-frame clones and lacks some. The sample includes hundreds of thousands of clones, around 89% of them seen just once. The treatment here: 15 to 20 received Ad26.COV2.S at low or high dose, single or two shots; 5 received placebo; per-sample allocation not given. The samples date from day 63 after the first vaccine or placebo injection. The starting material was peripheral blood, obtained in a trial of Ad26.COV2.S vaccine versus placebo. These receptor sequences come from a person between 18 and 65 years old who received the Ad26.COV2.S COVID-19 vaccine or a placebo.

This clone was detected only a few times. This chain connects TRBV7-2 to TRBJ1-1, with D possibly matching TRBD1 (6 bases). The V end was cut by 5 bases, the J end by 7 bases, with 14 bases between. The germline V gene encodes CDR1 SGHTA and CDR2 FQGNSA. CDR3 length: 13 amino acids. The chain's CDR3 is CASSPGTSDEAFF. CDR3 sequence (DNA): TGTGCCAGCAGCCCTGGGACATCTGATGAAGCTTTCTTT.

The chain combines TRBV28 with TRBJ1-1; D is possibly TRBD1 (5 bases). This CDR3 comprises 14 residues. The V and J ends lost 6 bases and 1 base respectively, with 12 bases between them. Germline V gene lookup returns CDR1 MDHEN and CDR2 SYDVKM. CDR3: CASRSRGGNTEAFF. DNA for the CDR3: TGTGCCAGCAGATCACGGGGGGGGAACACTGAAGCTTTCTTT.

A single count supports this clone. The V and J genes are TRBV11-2 and TRBJ1-4; TRBD1 agrees at 8 bases. This CDR3 contains 15 residues. Germline CDR1 reads SGHAT; CDR2 reads FQNNGV. After removal of 5 bases from V and 4 bases from J, the junction contained 6 bases not matched to a gene. The CDR3 region is CASSPGTGLNEKLFF. The DNA of the CDR3 is TGTGCCAGCAGCCCCGGGACAGGTCTTAATGAAAAACTGTTTTTT.

The chain carries TRBV27 and TRBJ2-3; tentative D call: TRBD1 (5 bases). CDR1 is MNHEY and CDR2 is SMNVEV in the germline V gene (reference sequence). This CDR3 has 14 amino acids. Trimming left V 0 bases short and J 6 bases short, with 10 bases between. CDR3 residues: CASSLSRARDTQYF. CDR3 bases: TGTGCCAGCAGTTTATCCAGGGCGCGTGATACGCAGTATTTT.

This chain uses TRBV15 with TRBJ1-1; D is possibly TRBD1 (5 bases). CDR1 and CDR2 (germline): LNHNV, YYDKDF (reference sequence). V was clipped by 0 bases and J by 0 bases, with 11 bases between them. The CDR3 totals 16 residues. Here the CDR3 DNA reads TGTGCCACCAGCAGAGATCCGGGGGGGTTGAACACTGAAGCTTTCTTT. It encodes CATSRDPGGLNTEAFF.

CDR3 sequence: CASSPTIQLVYRGYTF. The CDR3 DNA reads TGTGCCAGCAGCCCCACGATCCAGCTCGTTTATCGAGGCTACACCTTC. This chain joins TRBV21-1 and TRBJ1-2. TRBV21-1 is a known pseudogene. The CDR3 extends over 16 amino acids.

The chain is built from TRBV4-3 and TRBJ2-1; 7 nucleotides match TRBD2. The junction had 9 bases not matched to a gene; V was cut back by 4 bases and J by 6 bases. This CDR3 is built from 15 residues. Germline V CDR1 and CDR2: LGHNA, YSLEER. The DNA for the CDR3 is TGCGCCAGCAGCCCCCAGGCGGGGGTTAGCAATGAGCAGTTCTTC. Residues: CASSPQAGVSNEQFF.

This clone has more than one count but fewer than ten. The rearrangement uses TRBV6-7 and TRBJ1-3; D remains ambiguous. TRBV6-7 is an ORF, with its function uncertain. V lost 7 bases and J lost 0, with 10 bases in between. This CDR3 is built from 14 residues. The chain's CDR3 is CASTLKFSGNTIYF. CDR3 nucleotide sequence: TGTGCCAGCACCCTCAAGTTCTCTGGAAACACCATATATTTT.

Points on this clone: Other DNA sequences in the same sample also yield this CDR3. The V gene is TRBV5-1, the J gene TRBJ1-1; TRBD1 agrees at 7 bases. J lost 1 base, V lost 4 bases, and 4 bases had no gene match. This CDR3 has 14 amino acids. Germline V lookup: CDR1 SGHRS, CDR2 YFSETQ. In DNA form, the CDR3 reads TGCGCCAGCAGCCGTGGACAGGAGAACACTGAAGCTTTCTTT. Residues: CASSRGQENTEAFF.